Reported below is one T cell receptor beta chain. The CDR3 spans 14 residues. Germline values: CDR1 SGHAT, CDR2 FQNNGV. Trimming took 5 bases from V and 6 from J; bases not matched to a gene: 5. This entry belongs to a study of T cell changes during pregnancy in multiple sclerosis. Measured with immunoSEQ multiplex PCR; TCRdb has only the in-frame clones, and not every one. The data hold 40,000 to 65,000 clones, with 85% to 95% observed a single time. The clonotype comes from a female donor with multiple sclerosis, enrolled in a pregnancy study. The input for sequencing was CD4+ T cells from peripheral blood mononuclear cells, taken in the third trimester of pregnancy. The chain couples TRBV11-2 to TRBJ2-1, with 9 bases fitting TRBD1. CDR3 in amino acids: CASSIQGASNEQFF. The CDR3 coding sequence is TGTGCCAGCAGCATACAGGGGGCGAGCAATGAGCAGTTCTTC.